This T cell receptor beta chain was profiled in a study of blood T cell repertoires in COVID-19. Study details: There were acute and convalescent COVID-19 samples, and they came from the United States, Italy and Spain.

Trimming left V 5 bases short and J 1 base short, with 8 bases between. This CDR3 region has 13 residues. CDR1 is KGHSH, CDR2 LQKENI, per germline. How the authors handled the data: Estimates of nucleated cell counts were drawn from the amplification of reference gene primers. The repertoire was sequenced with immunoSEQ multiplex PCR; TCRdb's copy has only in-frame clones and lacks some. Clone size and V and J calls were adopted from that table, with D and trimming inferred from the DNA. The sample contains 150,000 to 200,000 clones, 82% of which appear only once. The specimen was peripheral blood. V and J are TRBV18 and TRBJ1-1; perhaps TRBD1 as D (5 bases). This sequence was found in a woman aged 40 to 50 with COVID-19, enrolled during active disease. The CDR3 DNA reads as TGTGCCAGCTCAACCGACAGGAACACTGAAGCTTTCTTT. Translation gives CASSTDRNTEAFF. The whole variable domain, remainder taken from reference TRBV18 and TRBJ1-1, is NAGVMQNPRHLVRRRGQEARLRCSPMKGHSHVYWYRQLPEEGLKFMVYLQKENIIDESGMPKERFSAEFPKEGPSILRIQQVVRGDSAAYFCASSTDRNTEAFFGQGTRLTVV.